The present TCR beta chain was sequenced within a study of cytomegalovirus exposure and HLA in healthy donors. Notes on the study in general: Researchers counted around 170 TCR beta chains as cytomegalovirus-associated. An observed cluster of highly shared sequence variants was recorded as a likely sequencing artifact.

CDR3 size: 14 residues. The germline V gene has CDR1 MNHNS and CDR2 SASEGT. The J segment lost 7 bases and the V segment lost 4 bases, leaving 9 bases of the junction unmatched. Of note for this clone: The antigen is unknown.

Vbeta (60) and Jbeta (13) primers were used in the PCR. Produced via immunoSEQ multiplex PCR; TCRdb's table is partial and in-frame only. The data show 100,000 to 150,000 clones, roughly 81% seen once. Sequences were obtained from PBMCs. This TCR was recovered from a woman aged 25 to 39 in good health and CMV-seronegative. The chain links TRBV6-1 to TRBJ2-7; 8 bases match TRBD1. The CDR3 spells CASSGDRSSLEQYF. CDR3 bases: TGTGCCAGCAGTGGGGACAGGTCCTCCTTAGAGCAGTACTTC.